This TCR beta chain was observed in a study of T cells in women clearing cervical HPV infection. Points from the study as a whole: Each sample's T-cell count was unknown, possibly confounding richness. CIN3+ cases had significantly higher TCR repertoire richness than controls, but evenness did not differ.

Germline CDR1 reads SGHNT; CDR2 reads YYREEE (reference sequence). The CDR3 runs 15 residues. Trimming took off 3 bases at V and 2 bases at J, with 11 bases between the two ends. TCRdb keeps only in-frame clones here, not all; method: immunoSEQ multiplex PCR. The table lists about 33,000 clones. Comment on this clone: As yet, its antigen is unknown. The read halts 3 residues ahead of the CDR3 end, with the missing end drawn from the germline J gene.

The TCR originated in a woman between 18 and 69 years old with a cervical HPV16 infection that either progressed to CIN3+ or cleared (not recorded which). The genes are TRBV5-4 and TRBJ2-2; D unclear. Sequencing used blood buffy coat. CDR3 DNA, as far as it was read: TGTGCCAGCAGCTCAAGCGCATCAAACACCGGGGAG. This codes for CASSSSASNTGE. The whole CDR3 sequence reads CASSSSASNTGELFF.